The text below deals with one T cell receptor beta chain. This clonotype was seen at least ten times. There is no known antigen for this receptor. Qualities for individual bases were not recorded, and no much larger clone is one base off. The data belong to a study of Graves' ophthalmopathy and Graves' hyperthyroidism (dated by TCRdb to the late 2010s). In the study overall: Peripheral blood samples were taken at the time of initial diagnosis, before any treatment was given. TCR beta repertoire signatures were used to distinguish Graves' ophthalmopathy from Graves' hyperthyroidism and to predict progression to ophthalmopathy. In total, 135 blood samples were TCR-sequenced: roughly 45 ophthalmopathy, approximately 75 hyperthyroidism and roughly 17 hyperthyroidism-to-ophthalmopathy patients. To explore V-J signatures that separate ophthalmopathy from hyperthyroidism, a discovery set of about 100 patients was enrolled, consisting of more than 40 with ophthalmopathy and approximately 57 with stable hyperthyroidism. An independent validation cohort was composed of approximately 18 hyperthyroidism patients and 17 patients who later progressed from hyperthyroidism to ophthalmopathy. In over 5 hyperthyroidism patients, the T-cell repertoires found in thyroid tissue were compared with those found in blood. Following sampling, methimazole starting at 30 mg daily was administered to hyperthyroidism patients, and high-dose intravenous methylprednisolone was administered to ophthalmopathy patients. For training and testing, the approximately 92 patients in the discovery cohort were randomly divided in a 7:3 ratio. Findings and caveats that apply to the study as a whole: No statistical method was used to predetermine the sample size, and group allocation was not hidden from the investigators. In validation, the model predicted ophthalmopathy progression with more than 55% sensitivity and roughly 72% specificity; some twelve predicted patients were CT-confirmed with GO in a median of about 7.1 months. In cross-validation, the 13-signature model distinguished ophthalmopathy from stable hyperthyroidism with 85% to 90% sensitivity and about 84% specificity, and in the test set the corresponding values were roughly 80% and 76%. Among expanded thyroid clonotypes with frequency above 0.001, most also showed up in blood, which suggests that blood repertoires may reflect the thyroid immune response.

For repertoire sequencing, the TCR beta CDR3 regions were amplified from RNA transcripts. A first-round RT-PCR used HTBI primers with the Qiagen OneStep RT-PCR kit, followed by a second-round multiplex PCR, size selection and purification. Sequencing of the libraries was carried out on an Illumina HiSeq2000 in paired-end mode with 100 bp reads. The source study handled its data this way. SOAPnuke was used for read processing, and reads with adapters, uncalled bases, a mean Phred below 15, or no exact constant-primer or identifier match were discarded. High-quality paired reads were merged with COPE v1.2.5. Clonotypes were defined as unique nucleotide sequences and were aligned to IMGT TRB V, D and J references using MiTCR v1.1. The analysis was limited to V-J combinations with a frequency above 0.0001, which together covered 99.2% of repertoires. For each V-J combination, a TCR clonal expansion and chaos score was defined as the ratio of F50 clonal expansion to chaos observed in the TCRdist matrix. Features were reduced by Welch's t-statistics and random forest to some 13 V-J combinations, which fed a naive Bayes classifier. The Morisita-Horn index was used to measure how similar the thyroid and blood repertoires were. Starting from the raw public reads, TCRdb applied fastp trimming at Q25, assembled clones with MiXCR and retained in-frame beta chains. Each record represents a unique CDR3 protein, reported with the most common genes and DNA among its rows. TCRdb's processing, not the study's, gives the V and J calls here. The sample contains about 220,000 distinct CDR3 sequences, about a fifth of them found a single time. The ten biggest clones cover about 46% of the sample.

The CDR3 goes from the cysteine to the phenylalanine over 13 residues. The retained sequence is limited to the CDR3, 39 bases, with the frame set at the first base. CDR1 and CDR2, looked up from the germline V gene, are SQVTM and ANQGSEA. Trimmed from V: 2 bases; trimmed from J: 7 bases; junction bases lacking a gene match: 5. Patients with ophthalmopathy had moderately to severely active disease, with a Clinical Activity Score of 3 or more, a NOSPECS grade of 4 or more, and a disease duration of less than 3 months. Anyone with other autoimmune diseases, uncontrolled infections, pregnancy or lactation was excluded from the study. Diagnosis was based on clinical symptoms, serum thyroxine, TRAb, thyroid ultrasound and orbital computed tomography. Ficoll-Paque density gradient centrifugation was used to isolate PBMCs from about 10 ml of fresh peripheral blood. Total RNA was extracted with Trizol reagent and quality-checked on an Agilent 2100 Bioanalyzer.

The source material was peripheral blood. This receptor was identified in a woman between 50 and 59 years old with Graves' ophthalmopathy. Donor details come from another sample of the same person, matched by shared clones. The chain uses TRBV29-1 and TRBJ2-5; the central 9 bases match TRBD2. The bases are TGCAGCGTTGAATTTGCGGGAGGGGGGACCCAGTACTTC. The translation is CSVEFAGGGTQYF.